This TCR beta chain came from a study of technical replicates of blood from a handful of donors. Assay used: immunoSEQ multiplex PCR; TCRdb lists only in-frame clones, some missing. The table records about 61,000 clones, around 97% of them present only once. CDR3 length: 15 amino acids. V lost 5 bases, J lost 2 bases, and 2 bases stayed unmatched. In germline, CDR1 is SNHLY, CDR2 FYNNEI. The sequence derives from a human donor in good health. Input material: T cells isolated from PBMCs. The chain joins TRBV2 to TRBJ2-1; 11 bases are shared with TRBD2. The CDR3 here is CASSPTSGAYNEQFF. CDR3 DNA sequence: TGTGCCAGCAGTCCGACTAGCGGGGCCTACAATGAGCAGTTCTTC.